Listed below are T cell receptor beta chains from one sample, sequenced in a study of regulatory T cells in long-lasting Graves disease. Each CDR3 protein is one row after TCRdb ran MiXCR on the multiplex PCR reads. The sample comprises more than 300,000 distinct CDR3 sequences, approximately 10% of which are singletons, and 18% rests with the top ten. The data were also submitted as part of a second study, on T cells in Graves' hyperthyroidism and ophthalmopathy.

Sequencing used peripheral blood mononuclear cells (PBMCs), obtained at new diagnosis, from a patient treated with antithyroid drugs. Source of these receptors: a woman under 30 with Graves disease. CDR3s include the opening cysteine and the closing phenylalanine or tryptophan. A D gene is named only where the DNA matches it firmly. Only part of the rows carry a size: once, few, many, or a class if the clone is expanded.

size: many; V: TRBV19; J: TRBJ2-4; D: TRBD2; CDR3: CASSIPFASGKDIQYF; DNA: TGTGCCAGTAGTATCCCCTTCGCTAGCGGGAAGGACATTCAGTACTTC
size: many; V: TRBV28; J: TRBJ1-1; D: TRBD1; CDR3: CANSLTGVNTEAFF; DNA: TGTGCCAACAGTTTAACAGGGGTGAACACTGAAGCTTTCTTT
size: .; V: TRBV7-9; J: TRBJ1-1; D: TRBD1; CDR3: CAPGDRVTEAFF; DNA: TGTGCGCCCGGGGACAGGGTAACTGAAGCTTTCTTT
size: few; V: TRBV25-1; J: TRBJ2-1; D: .; CDR3: CASSEFYPSSGQSSYNEQFF; DNA: TGTGCCAGCAGTGAATTCTACCCCTCGAGCGGGCAGAGCTCCTACAATGAGCAGTTCTTC
size: many; V: TRBV2; J: TRBJ2-1; D: .; CDR3: CASIRDEQFF; DNA: TGTGCCAGCATTCGGGATGAGCAGTTCTTC
size: .; V: TRBV15; J: TRBJ2-2; D: .; CDR3: CATSRDQNTGELFF; DNA: TGTGCCACCAGCAGAGATCAGAACACCGGGGAGCTGTTTTTT
size: many; V: TRBV19; J: TRBJ2-1; D: .; CDR3: CATSRAVSYNEQFF; DNA: TGTGCCACTTCTCGGGCAGTCTCCTACAATGAGCAGTTCTTC
size: many; V: TRBV7-9; J: TRBJ2-3; D: TRBD2; CDR3: CASTVGGLAATDTQYF; DNA: TGTGCCAGCACCGTGGGGGGACTAGCGGCAACAGATACGCAGTATTTT
size: many; V: TRBV19; J: TRBJ1-2; D: .; CDR3: CASANGGGAMDGYTF; DNA: TGTGCCAGCGCTAATGGCGGAGGAGCAATGGATGGCTACACCTTC
size: many; V: TRBV11-1; J: TRBJ2-3; D: .; CDR3: CASSYIREVVADTQYF; DNA: TGTGCCAGCAGTTACATCAGGGAAGTGGTAGCAGATACGCAGTATTTT
size: many; V: TRBV18; J: TRBJ2-3; D: .; CDR3: CASSPPVEGWTTQYF; DNA: TGTGCCAGCTCACCACCGGTGGAGGGGTGGACTACGCAGTATTTT
size: .; V: TRBV12-3/TRBV12-4; J: TRBJ1-5; D: .; CDR3: CASTTVPGRGTDQPQHF; DNA: TGTGCCAGCACAACCGTCCCAGGTAGGGGGACGGATCAGCCCCAGCATTTT
size: many; V: TRBV18; J: TRBJ2-5; D: .; CDR3: CASSMGRETQYF; DNA: TGTGCCAGCTCAATGGGTCGGGAGACCCAGTACTTC
size: few; V: TRBV20-1; J: TRBJ2-4; D: TRBD2; CDR3: CSASRAGDGNIQYF; DNA: TGCAGTGCTAGTAGAGCGGGAGATGGTAACATTCAGTACTTC
size: few; V: TRBV6-1; J: TRBJ2-1; D: .; CDR3: CASSLGGSGEQFF; DNA: TGTGCCAGCAGTCTAGGGGGGTCGGGTGAGCAGTTCTTC
size: few; V: TRBV28; J: TRBJ2-1; D: .; CDR3: CASSFIVGRNNEQFF; DNA: TGTGCCAGCAGTTTTATTGTAGGGCGAAACAATGAGCAGTTCTTC
size: many; V: TRBV29-1; J: TRBJ1-1; D: .; CDR3: CSVGRLETEAFF; DNA: TGCAGCGTTGGGAGGCTAGAGACTGAAGCTTTCTTT
size: many; V: TRBV29-1; J: TRBJ2-3; D: TRBD2; CDR3: CSVEGRAGGTDTQYF; DNA: TGCAGCGTTGAAGGGCGAGCGGGAGGCACAGATACGCAGTATTTT
size: many; V: TRBV27; J: TRBJ2-1; D: .; CDR3: CASSRKGQQFF; DNA: TGTGCCAGCAGCCGCAAAGGCCAGCAGTTCTTC
size: many; V: TRBV20-1; J: TRBJ1-1; D: .; CDR3: CSATKPVNTEAFF; DNA: TGCAGTGCTACCAAGCCAGTGAACACTGAAGCTTTCTTT
size: many; V: TRBV12-3/TRBV12-4; J: TRBJ2-3; D: TRBD1; CDR3: CASSLGQPDTQYF; DNA: TGTGCCAGCAGTTTGGGACAGCCAGATACGCAGTATTTT
size: many; V: TRBV20-1; J: TRBJ1-2; D: TRBD1; CDR3: CSARGEDRVDGYTF; DNA: TGCAGTGCTAGAGGGGAGGACAGGGTGGATGGCTACACCTTC
size: many; V: TRBV18; J: TRBJ2-3; D: .; CDR3: CASSPDAASTDTQYF; DNA: TGTGCCAGCTCCCCAGACGCAGCTAGCACAGATACGCAGTATTTT
size: .; V: TRBV29-1; J: TRBJ1-2; D: .; CDR3: CSVSDGYTF; DNA: TGCAGCGTTTCGGATGGCTACACCTTC
size: .; V: TRBV20-1; J: TRBJ2-5; D: TRBD1; CDR3: CSADPGTGILETQYF; DNA: TGCAGTGCCGACCCCGGGACAGGGATTTTGGAGACCCAGTACTTC
size: many; V: TRBV6-1; J: TRBJ2-2; D: .; CDR3: CASSQSLGGELFF; DNA: TGTGCCAGCAGTCAGAGCCTAGGCGGGGAGCTGTTTTTT
size: .; V: TRBV4-3; J: TRBJ1-1; D: .; CDR3: CASSQEAGNFLSEAFF; DNA: TGCGCCAGCAGCCAAGAAGCGGGGAACTTTTTGTCTGAAGCTTTCTTT
size: many; V: TRBV11-1; J: TRBJ2-3; D: .; CDR3: CASSATSPSTDTQYF; DNA: TGTGCCAGCAGCGCGACCAGTCCATCCACAGATACGCAGTATTTT
size: .; V: TRBV6-2/TRBV6-3; J: TRBJ1-2; D: .; CDR3: CASRTNRDVARGYTF; DNA: TGTGCCAGCAGGACAAACAGGGATGTGGCACGAGGCTACACCTTC
size: .; V: TRBV7-2; J: TRBJ2-7; D: TRBD1; CDR3: CASSPRTGYPYEQYF; DNA: TGTGCCAGCAGCCCCCGGACAGGGTATCCCTACGAGCAGTACTTC
size: few; V: TRBV10-3; J: TRBJ2-6; D: .; CDR3: CAISVGASGANVLTF; DNA: TGTGCCATCAGTGTTGGGGCCTCTGGGGCCAACGTCCTGACTTTC
size: .; V: TRBV19; J: TRBJ2-2; D: TRBD1; CDR3: CASSTWDRDTGELFF; DNA: TGTGCCAGTAGTACCTGGGACAGGGACACCGGGGAGCTGTTTTTT